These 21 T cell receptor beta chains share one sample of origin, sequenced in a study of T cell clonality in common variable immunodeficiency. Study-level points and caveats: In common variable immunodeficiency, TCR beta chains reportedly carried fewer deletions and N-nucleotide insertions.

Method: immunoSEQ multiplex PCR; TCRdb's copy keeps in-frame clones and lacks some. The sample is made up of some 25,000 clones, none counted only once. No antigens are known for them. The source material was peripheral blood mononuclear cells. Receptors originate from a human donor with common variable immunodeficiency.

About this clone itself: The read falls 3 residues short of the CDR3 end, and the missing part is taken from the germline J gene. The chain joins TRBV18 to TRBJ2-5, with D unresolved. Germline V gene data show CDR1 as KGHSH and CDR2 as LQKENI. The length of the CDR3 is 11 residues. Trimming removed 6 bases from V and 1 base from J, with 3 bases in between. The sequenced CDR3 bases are TGTGCCAGCTCCCGCCAAGAGACC. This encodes CASSRQET. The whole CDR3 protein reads CASSRQETQYF.

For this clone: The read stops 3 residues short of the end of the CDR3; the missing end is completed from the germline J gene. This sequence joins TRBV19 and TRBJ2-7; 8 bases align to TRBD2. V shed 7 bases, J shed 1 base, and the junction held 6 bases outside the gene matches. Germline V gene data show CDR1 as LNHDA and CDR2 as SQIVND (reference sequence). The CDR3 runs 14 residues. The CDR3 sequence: CASKRTSSSYEQYF. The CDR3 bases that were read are TGTGCCAGTAAGAGGACTAGCAGTTCCTACGAG.

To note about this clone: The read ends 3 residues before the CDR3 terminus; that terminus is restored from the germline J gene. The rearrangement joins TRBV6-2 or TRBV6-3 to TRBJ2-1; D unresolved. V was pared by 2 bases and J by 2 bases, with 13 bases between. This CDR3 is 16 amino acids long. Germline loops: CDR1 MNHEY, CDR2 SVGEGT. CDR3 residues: CASSYPLAFAYNEQFF. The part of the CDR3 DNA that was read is TGTGCCAGCAGTTACCCTCTTGCGTTCGCCTACAATGAG.

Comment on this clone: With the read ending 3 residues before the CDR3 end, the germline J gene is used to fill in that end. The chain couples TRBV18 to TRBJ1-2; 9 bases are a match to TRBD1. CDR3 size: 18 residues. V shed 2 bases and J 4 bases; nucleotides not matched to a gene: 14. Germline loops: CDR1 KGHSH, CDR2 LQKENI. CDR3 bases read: TGTGCCAGCTCACCAATAAATACAGGGGGCCAAGGGGGCTATGGC. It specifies CASSPINTGGQGGYG. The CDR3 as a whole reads CASSPINTGGQGGYGYTF. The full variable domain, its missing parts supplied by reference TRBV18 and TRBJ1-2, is NAGVMQNPRHLVRRRGQEARLRCSPMKGHSHVYWYRQLPEEGLKFMVYLQKENIIDESGMPKERFSAEFPKEGPSILRIQQVVRGDSAAYFCASSPINTGGQGGYGYTFGSGTRLTVV.

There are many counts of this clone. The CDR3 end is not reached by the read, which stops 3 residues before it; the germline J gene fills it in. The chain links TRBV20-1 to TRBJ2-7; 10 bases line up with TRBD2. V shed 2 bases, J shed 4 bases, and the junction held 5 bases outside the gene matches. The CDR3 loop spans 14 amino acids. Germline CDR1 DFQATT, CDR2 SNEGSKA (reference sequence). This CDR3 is CSARKISGRYEQYF. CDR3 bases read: TGCAGTGCTAGAAAGATTAGCGGGAGGTACGAG.

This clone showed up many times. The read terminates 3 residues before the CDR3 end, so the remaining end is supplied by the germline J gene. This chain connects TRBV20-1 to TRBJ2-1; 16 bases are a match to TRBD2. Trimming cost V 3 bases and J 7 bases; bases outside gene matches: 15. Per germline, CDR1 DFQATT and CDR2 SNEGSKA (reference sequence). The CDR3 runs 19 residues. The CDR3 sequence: CSARLWGLAGGRDDNEQFF. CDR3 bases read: TGCAGTGCTAGGCTATGGGGACTAGCGGGAGGGAGGGATGATAATGAG.

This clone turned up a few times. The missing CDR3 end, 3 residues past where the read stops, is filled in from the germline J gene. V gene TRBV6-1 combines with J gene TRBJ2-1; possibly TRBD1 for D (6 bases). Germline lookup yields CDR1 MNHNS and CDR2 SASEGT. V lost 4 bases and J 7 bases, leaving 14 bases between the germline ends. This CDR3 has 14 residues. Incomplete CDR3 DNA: TGTGCCAGCAGTGGGGGGCAGGGTACTAATGAG. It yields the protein CASSGGQGTNE. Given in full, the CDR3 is CASSGGQGTNEQFF.

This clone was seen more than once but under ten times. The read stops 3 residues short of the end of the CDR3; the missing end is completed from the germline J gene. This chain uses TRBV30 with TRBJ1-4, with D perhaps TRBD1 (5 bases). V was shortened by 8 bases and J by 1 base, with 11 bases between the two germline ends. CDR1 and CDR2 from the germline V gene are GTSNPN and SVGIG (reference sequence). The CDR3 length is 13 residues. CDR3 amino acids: CAGAQGTNEKLFF. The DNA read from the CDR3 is TGTGCCGGGGCTCAGGGAACTAATGAAAAA.

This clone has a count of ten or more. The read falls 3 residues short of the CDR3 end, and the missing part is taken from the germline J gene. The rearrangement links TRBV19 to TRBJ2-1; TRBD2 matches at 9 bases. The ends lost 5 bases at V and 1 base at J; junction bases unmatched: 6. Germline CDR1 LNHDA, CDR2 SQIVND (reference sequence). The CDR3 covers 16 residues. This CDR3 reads CASSLIAGVSYNEQFF. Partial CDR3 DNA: TGTGCCAGTAGTCTGATAGCGGGAGTTTCCTACAATGAG.

The sequenced CDR3 bases are TGTGCCAGCAGCTTCAGCGAAAAACGCGGAAACGAG. This translates into CASSFSEKRGNE. The entire CDR3 protein is CASSFSEKRGNEQYF. The rearrangement links TRBV5-5 to TRBJ2-7; D is unclear. The CDR3 end falls 3 residues outside the read, so it is completed with the germline J gene. CDR1 and CDR2 (germline): SGHKS, YYEKEE (reference sequence). V gave up 2 bases and J gave up 5 bases, with 17 bases separating them. This CDR3 region has 15 residues.

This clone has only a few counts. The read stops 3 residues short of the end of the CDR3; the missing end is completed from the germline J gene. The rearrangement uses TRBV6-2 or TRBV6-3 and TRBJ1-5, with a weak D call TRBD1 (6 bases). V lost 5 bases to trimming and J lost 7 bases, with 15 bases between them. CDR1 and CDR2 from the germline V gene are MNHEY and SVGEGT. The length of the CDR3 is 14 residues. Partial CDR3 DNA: TGTGCCAGCAGTAAGACAGGCCGCAGGCAGCCC. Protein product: CASSKTGRRQP. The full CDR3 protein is CASSKTGRRQPQHF.

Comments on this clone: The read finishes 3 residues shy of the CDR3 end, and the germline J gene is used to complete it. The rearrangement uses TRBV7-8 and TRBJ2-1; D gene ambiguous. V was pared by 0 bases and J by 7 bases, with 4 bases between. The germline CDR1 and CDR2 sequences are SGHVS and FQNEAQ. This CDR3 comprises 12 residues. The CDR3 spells CASSLAANEQFF. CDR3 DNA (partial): TGTGCCAGCAGCTTAGCAGCTAATGAG.

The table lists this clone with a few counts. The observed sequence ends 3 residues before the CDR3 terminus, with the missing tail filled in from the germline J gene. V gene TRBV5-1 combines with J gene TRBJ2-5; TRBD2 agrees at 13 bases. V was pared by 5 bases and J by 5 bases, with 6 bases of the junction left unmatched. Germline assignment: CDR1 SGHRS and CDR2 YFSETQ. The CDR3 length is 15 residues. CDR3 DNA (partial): TGCGCCAGCAGTGGACTAGCGGGAGCGGGTGAGACC. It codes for CASSGLAGAGET. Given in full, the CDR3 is CASSGLAGAGETQYF.

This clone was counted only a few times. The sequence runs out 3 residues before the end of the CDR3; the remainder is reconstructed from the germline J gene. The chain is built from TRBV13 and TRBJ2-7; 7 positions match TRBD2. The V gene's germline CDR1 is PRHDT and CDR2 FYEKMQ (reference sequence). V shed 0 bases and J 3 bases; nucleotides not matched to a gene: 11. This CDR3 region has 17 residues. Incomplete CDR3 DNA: TGTGCCAGCAGCTTAGGCCTAACCGGGACTACCTACTACGAG. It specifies CASSLGLTGTTYYE. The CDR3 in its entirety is CASSLGLTGTTYYEQYF. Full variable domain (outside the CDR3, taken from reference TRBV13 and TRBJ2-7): AAGVIQSPRHLIKEKRETATLKCYPIPRHDTVYWYQQGPGQDPQFLISFYEKMQSDKGSIPDRFSAQQFSDYHSELNMSSLELGDSALYFCASSLGLTGTTYYEQYFGPGTRLTVT.

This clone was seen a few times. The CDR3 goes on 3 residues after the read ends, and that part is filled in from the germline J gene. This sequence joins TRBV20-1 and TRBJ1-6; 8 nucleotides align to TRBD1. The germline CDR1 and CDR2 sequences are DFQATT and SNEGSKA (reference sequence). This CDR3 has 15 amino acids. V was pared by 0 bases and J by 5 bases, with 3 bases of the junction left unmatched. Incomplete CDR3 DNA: TGCAGTGCTAGAGAGGGGACAGGTGATAATTCACCC. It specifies CSAREGTGDNSP. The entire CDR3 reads CSAREGTGDNSPLHF.

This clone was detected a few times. The CDR3 bases that were read are TGTGCCAGCAGCTTCCAGGGAACCTCCTACGAG. Protein sequence: CASSFQGTSYE. The complete CDR3 protein is CASSFQGTSYEQYF. This chain links TRBV11-2 with TRBJ2-7; D is perhaps TRBD1 (5 bases). Sequencing ends 3 residues short of the CDR3 end; the germline J gene provides the rest. With 3 bases removed from V and 0 bases from J, the gap between germline ends came to 9 bases. Germline loops: CDR1 SGHAT, CDR2 FQNNGV. CDR3 length: 14 residues.

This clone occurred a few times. The DNA read from the CDR3 is TGCGCCAGCCAAGGACTAGCGGGAGATCTCGGGGAG. The encoded protein is CASQGLAGDLGE. The complete CDR3 reads CASQGLAGDLGELFF. The J gene is TRBJ2-2, the V gene TRBV5-1; 13 bases match TRBD2. The CDR3 end is not reached by the read, which stops 3 residues before it; the germline J gene fills it in. Trimming removed 7 bases from V and 7 bases from J; junction bases left unmatched: 7. Germline CDR1 reads SGHRS; CDR2 reads YFSETQ. The CDR3 runs to 15 residues.

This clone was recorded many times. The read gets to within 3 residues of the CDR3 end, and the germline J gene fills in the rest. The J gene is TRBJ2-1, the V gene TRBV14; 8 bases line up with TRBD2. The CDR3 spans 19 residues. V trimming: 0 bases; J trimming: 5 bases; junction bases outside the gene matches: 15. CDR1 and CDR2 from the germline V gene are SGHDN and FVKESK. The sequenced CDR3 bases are TGTGCCAGCAGCCAAGAACCCTCTCTAAGCGGGAGAGTCGACAATGAG. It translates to CASSQEPSLSGRVDNE. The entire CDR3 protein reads CASSQEPSLSGRVDNEQFF.

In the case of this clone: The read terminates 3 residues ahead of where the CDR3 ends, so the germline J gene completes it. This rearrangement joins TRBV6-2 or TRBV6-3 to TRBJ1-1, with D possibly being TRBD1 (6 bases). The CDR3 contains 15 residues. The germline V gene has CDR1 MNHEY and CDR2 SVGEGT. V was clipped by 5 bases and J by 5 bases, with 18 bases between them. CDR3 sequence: CASSTTGSGRTEAFF. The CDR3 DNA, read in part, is TGTGCCAGCAGTACAACAGGGAGCGGTAGGACTGAA.

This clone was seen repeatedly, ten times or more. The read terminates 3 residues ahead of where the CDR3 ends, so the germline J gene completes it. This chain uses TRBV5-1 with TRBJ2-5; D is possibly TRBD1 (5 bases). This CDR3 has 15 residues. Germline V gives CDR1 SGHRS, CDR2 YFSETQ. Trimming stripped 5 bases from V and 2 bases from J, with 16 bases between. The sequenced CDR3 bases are TGCGCCAGCAGTCGGCAGGACACTGTTCAAGAGACC. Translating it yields CASSRQDTVQET. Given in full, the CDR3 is CASSRQDTVQETQYF.

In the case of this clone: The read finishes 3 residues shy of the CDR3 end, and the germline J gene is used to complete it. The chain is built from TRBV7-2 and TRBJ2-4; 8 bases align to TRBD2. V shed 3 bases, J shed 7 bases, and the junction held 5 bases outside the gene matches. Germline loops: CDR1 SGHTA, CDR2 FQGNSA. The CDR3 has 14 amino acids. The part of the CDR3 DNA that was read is TGTGCCAGCAGCTTGCGCGGGGGGTGGAACATT. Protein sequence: CASSLRGGWNI. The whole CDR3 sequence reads CASSLRGGWNIQYF.